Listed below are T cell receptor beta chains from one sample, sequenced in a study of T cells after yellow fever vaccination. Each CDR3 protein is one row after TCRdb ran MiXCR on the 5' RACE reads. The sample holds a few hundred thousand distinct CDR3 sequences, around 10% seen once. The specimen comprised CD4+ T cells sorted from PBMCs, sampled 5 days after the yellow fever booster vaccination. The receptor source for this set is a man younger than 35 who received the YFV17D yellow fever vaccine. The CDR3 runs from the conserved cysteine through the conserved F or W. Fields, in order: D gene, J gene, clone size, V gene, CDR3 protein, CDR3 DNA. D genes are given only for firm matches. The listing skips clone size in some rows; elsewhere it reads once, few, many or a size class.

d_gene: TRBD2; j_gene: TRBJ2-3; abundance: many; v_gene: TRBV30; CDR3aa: CAWRGLAGPVATQYF; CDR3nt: TGTGCCTGGAGGGGGTTAGCGGGGCCTGTCGCCACGCAGTATTTT
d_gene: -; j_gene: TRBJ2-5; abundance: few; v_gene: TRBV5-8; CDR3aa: CASSRLGASGETQYF; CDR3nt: TGTGCCAGCAGCCGACTTGGAGCGTCTGGGGAGACCCAGTACTTC
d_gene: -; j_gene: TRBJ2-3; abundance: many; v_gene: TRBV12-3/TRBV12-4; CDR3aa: CASSPGVPDTQYF; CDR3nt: TGTGCCAGCAGCCCTGGGGTACCAGATACGCAGTATTTT
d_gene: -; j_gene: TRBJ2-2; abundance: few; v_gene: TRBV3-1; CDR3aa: CASRRIENTGELFF; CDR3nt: TGTGCCAGCAGGAGAATTGAGAACACCGGGGAGCTGTTTTTT
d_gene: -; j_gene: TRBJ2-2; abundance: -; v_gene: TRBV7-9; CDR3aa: CASSRDPTPGELFF; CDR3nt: TGTGCCAGCAGCCGAGATCCCACCCCGGGGGAGCTGTTTTTT
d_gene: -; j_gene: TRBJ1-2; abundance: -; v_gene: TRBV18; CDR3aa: CASSRLENYGYTF; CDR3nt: TGTGCCAGCTCACGACTAGAAAACTATGGCTACACCTTC
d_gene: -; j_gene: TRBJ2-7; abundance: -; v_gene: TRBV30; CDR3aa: CAWSRLVDEQYF; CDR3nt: TGTGCCTGGAGCCGACTGGTGGACGAGCAGTACTTC
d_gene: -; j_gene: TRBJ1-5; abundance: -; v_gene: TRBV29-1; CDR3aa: CSALEGGNQPQHF; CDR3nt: TGCAGCGCCTTGGAAGGTGGCAATCAGCCCCAGCATTTT
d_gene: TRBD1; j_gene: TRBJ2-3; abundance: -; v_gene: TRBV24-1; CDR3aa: CATSDKTGNTDTQYF; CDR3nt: TGTGCCACCAGTGATAAGACAGGGAATACAGATACGCAGTATTTT
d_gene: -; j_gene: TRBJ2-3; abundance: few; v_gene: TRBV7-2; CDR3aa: CASSLAQGRGPTDTQYF; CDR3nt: TGTGCCAGCAGCTTAGCGCAGGGGCGGGGCCCCACAGATACGCAGTATTTT
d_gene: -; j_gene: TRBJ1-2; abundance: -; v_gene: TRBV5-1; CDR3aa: CASSIPDSGGYTF; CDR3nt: TGCGCCAGCAGCATTCCCGACAGCGGCGGCTACACCTTC
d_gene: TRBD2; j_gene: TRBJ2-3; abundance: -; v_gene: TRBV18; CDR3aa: CASSPRLAGGDTQYF; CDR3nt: TGTGCCAGCTCACCAAGACTAGCGGGGGGTGATACGCAGTATTTT
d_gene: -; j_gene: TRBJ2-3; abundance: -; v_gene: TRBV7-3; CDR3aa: CASSFRGAGTDTQYF; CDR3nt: TGTGCCAGCAGCTTTCGGGGGGCGGGCACAGATACGCAGTATTTT
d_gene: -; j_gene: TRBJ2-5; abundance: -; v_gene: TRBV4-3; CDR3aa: CASSQEFLMSPQETQYF; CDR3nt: TGCGCCAGCAGCCAAGAATTTCTAATGAGCCCCCAAGAGACCCAGTACTTC
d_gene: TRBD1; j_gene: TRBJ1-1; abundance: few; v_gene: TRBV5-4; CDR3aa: CASSLKQGVGTEAFF; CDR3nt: TGTGCCAGCAGCTTGAAACAGGGGGTCGGCACTGAAGCTTTCTTT
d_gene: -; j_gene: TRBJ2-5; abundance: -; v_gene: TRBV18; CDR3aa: CASSPNPPPGETQYF; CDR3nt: TGTGCCAGCTCACCGAACCCCCCGCCGGGTGAGACCCAGTACTTC
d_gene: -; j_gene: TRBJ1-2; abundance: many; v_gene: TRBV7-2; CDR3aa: CASSPGQSVSGGYTF; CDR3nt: TGTGCCAGCAGCCCGGGACAAAGTGTGTCGGGAGGCTACACCTTC
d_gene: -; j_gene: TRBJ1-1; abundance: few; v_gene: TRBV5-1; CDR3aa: CASSLRNSQDTEAFF; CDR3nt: TGCGCCAGCAGCCTAAGGAACTCCCAGGACACTGAAGCTTTCTTT